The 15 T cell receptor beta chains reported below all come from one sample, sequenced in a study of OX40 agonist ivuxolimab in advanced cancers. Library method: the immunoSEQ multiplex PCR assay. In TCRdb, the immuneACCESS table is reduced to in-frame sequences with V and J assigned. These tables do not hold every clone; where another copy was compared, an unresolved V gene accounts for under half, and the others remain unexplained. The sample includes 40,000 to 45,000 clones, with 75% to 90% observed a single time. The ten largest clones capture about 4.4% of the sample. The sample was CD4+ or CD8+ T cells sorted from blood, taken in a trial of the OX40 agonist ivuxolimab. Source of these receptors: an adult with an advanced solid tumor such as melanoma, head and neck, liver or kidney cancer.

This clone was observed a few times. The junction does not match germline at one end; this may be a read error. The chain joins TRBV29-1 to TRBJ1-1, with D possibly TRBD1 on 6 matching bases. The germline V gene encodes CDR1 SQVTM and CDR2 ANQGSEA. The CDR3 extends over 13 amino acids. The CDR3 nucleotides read TGCAGCGTCGCATCGCCCCGGGACACGGAAGCTTTCTTT. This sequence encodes CSVASPRDTEAFF.

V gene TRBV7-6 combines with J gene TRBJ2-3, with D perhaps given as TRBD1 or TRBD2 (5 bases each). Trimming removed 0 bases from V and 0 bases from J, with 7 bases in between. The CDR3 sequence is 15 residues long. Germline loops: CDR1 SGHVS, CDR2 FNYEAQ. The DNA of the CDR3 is TGTGCCAGCAGCTTAGCGGGACGGAGCACAGATACGCAGTATTTT. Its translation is CASSLAGRSTDTQYF.

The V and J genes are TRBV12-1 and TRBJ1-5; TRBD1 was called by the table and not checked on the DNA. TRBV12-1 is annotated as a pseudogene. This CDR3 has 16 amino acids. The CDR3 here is CASSFSQGEVHQPQHF. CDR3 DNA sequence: TGTGCCAGCAGCTTCAGCCAGGGTGAAGTCCATCAGCCCCAGCATTTT.

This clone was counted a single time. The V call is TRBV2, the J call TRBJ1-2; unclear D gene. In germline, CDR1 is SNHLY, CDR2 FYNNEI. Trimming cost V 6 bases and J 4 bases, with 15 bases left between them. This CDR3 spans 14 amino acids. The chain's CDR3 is CASRAQPTGYGYTF. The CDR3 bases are TGTGCCAGCAGGGCGCAGCCTACCGGCTATGGCTACACCTTC.

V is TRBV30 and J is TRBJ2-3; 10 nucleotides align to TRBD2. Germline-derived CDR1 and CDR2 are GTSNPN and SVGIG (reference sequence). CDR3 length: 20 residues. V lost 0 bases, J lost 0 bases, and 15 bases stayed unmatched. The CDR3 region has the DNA TGTGCCTGGAGTGTAAAGTTTTTAGCGGGGGGAATTTTTAGCACAGATACGCAGTATTTT. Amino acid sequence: CAWSVKFLAGGIFSTDTQYF.

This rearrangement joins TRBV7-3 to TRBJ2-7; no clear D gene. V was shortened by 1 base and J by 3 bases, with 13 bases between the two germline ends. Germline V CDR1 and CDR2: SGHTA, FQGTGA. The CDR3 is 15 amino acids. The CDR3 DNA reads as TGTGCCAGCAGCTTAAATCCCACGGCTTACTACGAGCAGTACTTC. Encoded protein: CASSLNPTAYYEQYF.

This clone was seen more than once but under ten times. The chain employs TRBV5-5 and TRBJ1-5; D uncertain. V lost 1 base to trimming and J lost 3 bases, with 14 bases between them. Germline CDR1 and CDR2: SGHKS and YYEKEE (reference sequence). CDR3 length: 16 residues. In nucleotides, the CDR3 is TGTGCCAGCAGCTTGATTCCGGGAGAGGCCAATCAGCCCCAGCATTTT. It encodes CASSLIPGEANQPQHF.

Written as DNA, the CDR3 is TGTGCCAGCAGCTTAGTTGGAGGACAGGGTACAGATACGCAGTATTTT. The encoded protein is CASSLVGGQGTDTQYF. V usage is TRBV11-2 and J usage is TRBJ2-3, with 8 nucleotides matching TRBD1. Trimming at V came to 1 base and at J to 3 bases, leaving 6 bases not matched to a gene. There are 16 residues in the CDR3. Germline assignment: CDR1 SGHAT and CDR2 FQNNGV.

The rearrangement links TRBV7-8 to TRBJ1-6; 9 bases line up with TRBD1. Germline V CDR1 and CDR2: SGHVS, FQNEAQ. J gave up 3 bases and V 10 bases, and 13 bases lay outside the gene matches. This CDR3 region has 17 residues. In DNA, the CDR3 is TGTGCCACCAAAACGATCCGGGACAGGGACTATAATTCACCCCTCCACTTT. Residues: CATKTIRDRDYNSPLHF. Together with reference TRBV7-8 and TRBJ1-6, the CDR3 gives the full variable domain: GAGVSQSPRYKVAKRGQDVALRCDPISGHVSLFWYQQALGQGPEFLTYFQNEAQLDKSGLPSDRFFAERPEGSVSTLKIQRTQQEDSAVYLCATKTIRDRDYNSPLHFGNGTRLTVT.

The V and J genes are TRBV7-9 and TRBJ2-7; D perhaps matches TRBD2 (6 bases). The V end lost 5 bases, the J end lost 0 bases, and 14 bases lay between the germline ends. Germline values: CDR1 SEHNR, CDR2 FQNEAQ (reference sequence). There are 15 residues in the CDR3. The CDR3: CASSPNSGISYEQYF. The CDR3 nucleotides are TGTGCCAGCAGCCCCAATAGCGGCATCTCCTACGAGCAGTACTTC.

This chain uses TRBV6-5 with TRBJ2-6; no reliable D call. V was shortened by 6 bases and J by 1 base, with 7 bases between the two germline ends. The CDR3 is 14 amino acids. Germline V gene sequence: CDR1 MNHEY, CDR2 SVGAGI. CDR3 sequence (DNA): TGTGCCAGCAGGCCAAAATCTGGGGCCAACGTCCTGACTTTC. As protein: CASRPKSGANVLTF.

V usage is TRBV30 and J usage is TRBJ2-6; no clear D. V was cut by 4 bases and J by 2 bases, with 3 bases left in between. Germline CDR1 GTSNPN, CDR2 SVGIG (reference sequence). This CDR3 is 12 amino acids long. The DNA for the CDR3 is TGTGCCTGGAACCCTGGGGCCAACGTCCTGACTTTC. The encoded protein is CAWNPGANVLTF.

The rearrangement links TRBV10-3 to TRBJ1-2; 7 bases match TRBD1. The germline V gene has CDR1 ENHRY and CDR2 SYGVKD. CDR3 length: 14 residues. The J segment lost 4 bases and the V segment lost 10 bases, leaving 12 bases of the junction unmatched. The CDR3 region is CASRGGRGIYGYTF. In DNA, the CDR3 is TGTGCCAGCAGAGGGGGCAGAGGGATCTATGGCTACACCTTC.

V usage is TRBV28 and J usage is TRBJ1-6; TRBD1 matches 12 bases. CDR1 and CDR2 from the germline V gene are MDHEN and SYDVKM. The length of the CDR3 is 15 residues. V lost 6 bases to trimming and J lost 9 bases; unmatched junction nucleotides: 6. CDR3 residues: CASSDRDRGLSPLHF. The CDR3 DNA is TGTGCCAGCAGCGACCGGGACAGGGGGCTTTCACCCCTCCACTTT.

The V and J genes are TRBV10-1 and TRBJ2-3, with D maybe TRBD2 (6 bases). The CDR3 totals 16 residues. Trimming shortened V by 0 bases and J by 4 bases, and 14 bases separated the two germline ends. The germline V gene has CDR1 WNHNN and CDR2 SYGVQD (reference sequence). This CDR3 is CASSESTTGVSDTQYF. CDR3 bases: TGCGCCAGCAGTGAGTCGACTACGGGAGTTTCAGATACGCAGTATTTT.